This T cell receptor (beta chain) was sequenced for a study of metastatic and nonmetastatic thyroid tumors. Before thyroid surgery, none of the patients had received any treatment. The V and J ends lost 2 bases and 1 base respectively, with 8 bases between them. Germline CDR1 MDHEN, CDR2 SYDVKM. This CDR3 region has 14 residues. In the authors' methods: The authors used CDR3 differences across clinicopathological groups to build a distant-metastasis classifier for papillary thyroid cancer. MiXCR re-clonotyped the PCR reads for TCRdb. It is TCRdb's table, rather than the study itself, that gives the V and J calls and clone size. The data hold approximately 24,000 clones, with roughly 21% observed a single time.

The sample taken for sequencing was blood. This chain uses TRBV28 with TRBJ1-2; D is undetermined. This TCR was recovered from a male donor with papillary thyroid cancer or a benign thyroid nodule (not recorded which). Some clones in this sample may be carry-over from other donors' samples. The CDR3: CASSLHSYNYGYTF. Here the CDR3 DNA reads TGTGCCAGCAGTTTACACTCGTATAACTATGGCTACACCTTC.